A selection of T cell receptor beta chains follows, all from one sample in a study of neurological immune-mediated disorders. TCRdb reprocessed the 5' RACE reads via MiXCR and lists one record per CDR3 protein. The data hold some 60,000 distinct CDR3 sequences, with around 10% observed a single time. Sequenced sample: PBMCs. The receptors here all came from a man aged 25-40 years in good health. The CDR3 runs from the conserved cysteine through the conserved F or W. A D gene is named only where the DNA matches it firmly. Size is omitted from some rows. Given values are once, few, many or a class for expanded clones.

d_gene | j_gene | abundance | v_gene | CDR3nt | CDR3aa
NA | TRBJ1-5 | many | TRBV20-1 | TGCAGTGCTAGAGCTAGGTCCCGGGGGCCTTATCAGCCCCAGCATTTT | CSARARSRGPYQPQHF
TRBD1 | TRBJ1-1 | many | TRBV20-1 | TGCAGTGCTAGATCAGGGGGGACCCCCGGAGCTTTCTTT | CSARSGGTPGAFF
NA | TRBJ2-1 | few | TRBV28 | TGTGCCAGCAGTCTACTATCCGGGACTGGCGCTTCCGAGCAGTTCTTC | CASSLLSGTGASEQFF
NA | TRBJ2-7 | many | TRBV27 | TGTGCCAGCAGTCGGACGGGGGCCCTTACCTACGAGCAGTACTTC | CASSRTGALTYEQYF
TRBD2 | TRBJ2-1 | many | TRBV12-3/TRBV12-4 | TGTGCCAGCAGTCCCGGGACTAGCGGGACCTATGAGCAGTTCTTC | CASSPGTSGTYEQFF
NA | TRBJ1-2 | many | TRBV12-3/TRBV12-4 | TGTGCCAGCAGTTGGGGGCCATATGGCTACACCTTC | CASSWGPYGYTF
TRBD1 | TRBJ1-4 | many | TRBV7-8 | TGTGCCAGCAGCCGGACAGGGATGCATAATGAAAAACTGTTTTTT | CASSRTGMHNEKLFF
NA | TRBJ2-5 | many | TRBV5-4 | TGTGCCAGCAGCTCCTGGACAGCACAAGAGACCCAGTACTTC | CASSSWTAQETQYF
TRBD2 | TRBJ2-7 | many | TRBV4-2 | TGTGCCAGCAGCCAAGATAAAGCGGGAGGGACCGCCTACGAGCAGTACTTC | CASSQDKAGGTAYEQYF
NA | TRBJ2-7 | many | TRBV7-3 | TGTGCCAGCAGTGAAGACGGGAGTCAGTACGAGCAGTACTTC | CASSEDGSQYEQYF
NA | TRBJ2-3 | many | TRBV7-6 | TGTGCCAGCAGCTTACAGGTCGCAGATACGCAGTATTTT | CASSLQVADTQYF
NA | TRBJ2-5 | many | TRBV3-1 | TGTGCCAGCAGCACACAGGGTGGTGAGACCCAGTACTTC | CASSTQGGETQYF
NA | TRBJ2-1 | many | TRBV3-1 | TGTGCCAGCAGCGCCCTAGGAGAGCAGTTCTTC | CASSALGEQFF
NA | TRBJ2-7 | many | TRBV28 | TGTGCCAGCATCGGCAGAGGGGACGAGCAGTACTTC | CASIGRGDEQYF
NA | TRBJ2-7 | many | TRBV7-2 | TGTGCCAGCAGCTTAAGCACATCCTCCTACGAGCAGTACTTC | CASSLSTSSYEQYF
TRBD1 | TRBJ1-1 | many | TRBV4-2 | TGTGCCAGCAGCCAACAGGGGGCAACTGAAGCTTTCTTT | CASSQQGATEAFF
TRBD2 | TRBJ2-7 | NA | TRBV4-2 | TGTGCCAGCAGCCCCCATTCTAGCGGGAGAGGATACGAGCAGTACTTC | CASSPHSSGRGYEQYF
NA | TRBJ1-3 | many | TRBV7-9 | TGTGCCAGCAGCCCACCGGGGACACGTGGAAACACCATATATTTT | CASSPPGTRGNTIYF
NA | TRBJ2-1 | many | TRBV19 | TGTGCCAGTAGTATTGTGGGCACCAGCCGGGGCTCCTACAATGAGCAGTTCTTC | CASSIVGTSRGSYNEQFF
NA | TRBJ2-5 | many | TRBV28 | TGTGCCAGCAGTGTGACAGACGGGACCCAGTACTTC | CASSVTDGTQYF
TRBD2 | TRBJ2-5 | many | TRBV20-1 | TGCAGTGCTAGAGATACGAGACTAGCGGTTGGAGGGGAGACCCAGTACTTC | CSARDTRLAVGGETQYF
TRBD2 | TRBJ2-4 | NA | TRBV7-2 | TGTGCCAGCAGCTTAGAGCTAGCGGGAGGCCCGGGGTACTTC | CASSLELAGGPGYF
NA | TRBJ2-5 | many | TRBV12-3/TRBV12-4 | TGTGCCAGCAGTTTCAAATGGCAAGAGACCCAGTACTTC | CASSFKWQETQYF
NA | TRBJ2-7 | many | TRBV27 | TGTGCCAGCAGTAGTGTAGGATCCCTCTTGGAGCAGTACTTC | CASSSVGSLLEQYF
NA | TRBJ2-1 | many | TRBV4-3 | TGCGCCAGCAGCTCTCGGGCCGGCGATGAGCAGTTCTTC | CASSSRAGDEQFF
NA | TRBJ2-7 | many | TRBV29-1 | TGCAGCGTTGATACCTCAGGGGAAAGCTCCTACGAGCAGTACTTC | CSVDTSGESSYEQYF
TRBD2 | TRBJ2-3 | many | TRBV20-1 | TGCAGTGCCCTAGCGGGGGGCACAGATACGCAGTATTTT | CSALAGGTDTQYF
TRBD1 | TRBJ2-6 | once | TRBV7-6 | TGTGCCAGCAGCCCGAGAGCCGGGACAGCCTTGGGGGGGGCCAACGTCCTGACTTTC | CASSPRAGTALGGANVLTF
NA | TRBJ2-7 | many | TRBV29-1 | TGCAGCGTTGAATTCGATGGGTACGAGCAGTACTTC | CSVEFDGYEQYF
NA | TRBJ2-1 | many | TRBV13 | TGTGCCAGCAGCTTAAACAATGAGCAGTTCTTC | CASSLNNEQFF
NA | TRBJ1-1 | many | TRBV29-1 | TGCAGCGTTGAATCGGGTGGGAAGAACACTGAAGCTTTCTTT | CSVESGGKNTEAFF
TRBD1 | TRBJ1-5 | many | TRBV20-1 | TGCAGTGCTAGCGGATTTTTAAAGGACAGGGGTAGCAATCAGCCCCAGCATTTT | CSASGFLKDRGSNQPQHF
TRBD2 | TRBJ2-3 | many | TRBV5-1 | TGCGCCAGCAGCTTGTCCCCGACAGTAGCGGGAATCACAGATACGCAGTATTTT | CASSLSPTVAGITDTQYF
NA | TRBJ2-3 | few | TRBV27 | TGTGCCAGCAGTACGACAGCGAGTAATGGGGATACGCAGTATTTT | CASSTTASNGDTQYF
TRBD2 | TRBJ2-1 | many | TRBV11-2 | TGTGCCAGCAGCCAAGGACTAGCGGATCACAATGAGCAGTTCTTC | CASSQGLADHNEQFF
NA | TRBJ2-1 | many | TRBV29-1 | TGCAGCGCCAAGGAGTACTTAGACAATGAGCAGTTCTTC | CSAKEYLDNEQFF
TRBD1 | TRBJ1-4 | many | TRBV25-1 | TGTGCCAGCACAACAGGGGTTTCTGGTGAAAAACTGTTTTTT | CASTTGVSGEKLFF
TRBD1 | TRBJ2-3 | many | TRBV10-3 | TGTGCCATCAGCTTGGGACAGGGGCAGGCAGATACGCAGTATTTT | CAISLGQGQADTQYF
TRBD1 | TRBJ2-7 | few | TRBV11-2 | TGTGCCAGCAGCTTAGATCGGGGGACAGGAGTGTACGAGCAGTACTTC | CASSLDRGTGVYEQYF
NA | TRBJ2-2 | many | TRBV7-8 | TGTGCCAGCAGCTTAGCGCTTGGGTTGGTAGGGGAGCTGTTTTTT | CASSLALGLVGELFF